This T cell receptor (beta chain) is from a study of PD-1 blockade in mismatch repair-deficient tumors. The study, taken as a whole, reports: Tumor-resident clones, often absent from pretreatment blood, expanded after pembrolizumab and then contracted.

All patients were mismatch repair deficient, assessed by either PCR or immunohistochemistry. TCR sequencing covered a few patients who responded to pembrolizumab. Trimming at V came to 0 bases and at J to 7 bases, leaving 11 bases not matched to a gene. The CDR3 has 16 residues. CDR1 and CDR2 (germline): LGHNA, YNFKEQ. Remarks on this clone: Its target is unknown.

Here immunoSEQ multiplex PCR was the method, and the copy in TCRdb shows in-frame clones only, minus some. The sample has roughly 80,000 clones, over 70% seen once. This sample comprised peripheral blood, obtained 12 weeks after starting pembrolizumab. The receptor comes from an adult with mismatch repair-deficient cancer. The genes are TRBV4-2 and TRBJ2-5, with 7 bases identical to TRBD1. The CDR3 DNA is TGTGCCAGCAGCCAAGATCCCCGACAGGGTAGAGGGACCCAGTACTTC. This sequence encodes CASSQDPRQGRGTQYF.